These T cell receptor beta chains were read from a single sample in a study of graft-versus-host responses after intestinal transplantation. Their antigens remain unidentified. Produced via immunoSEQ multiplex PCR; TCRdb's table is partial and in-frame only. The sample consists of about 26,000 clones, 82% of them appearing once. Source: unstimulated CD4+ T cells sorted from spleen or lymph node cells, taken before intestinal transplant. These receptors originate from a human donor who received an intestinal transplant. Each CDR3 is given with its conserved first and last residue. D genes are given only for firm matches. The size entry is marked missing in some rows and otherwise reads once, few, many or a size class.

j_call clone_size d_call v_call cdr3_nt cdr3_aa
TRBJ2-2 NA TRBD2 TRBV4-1 TGCGCCAGCAGCCCCTCCCCACTAGCGGGTACGAACACCGGGGAGCTGTTTTTT CASSPSPLAGTNTGELFF
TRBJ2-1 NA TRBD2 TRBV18 TGTGCCAGCTCACCACTAGCGGGGAGCTCCTACAATGAGCAGTTCTTC CASSPLAGSSYNEQFF
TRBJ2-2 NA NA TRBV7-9 TGTGCCAGCAGCTTACTCGGGTACACCGGGGAGCTGTTTTTT CASSLLGYTGELFF
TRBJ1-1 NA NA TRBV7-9 TGTGCCAGCAGCTTAGGACACGGCATGAACACTGAAGCTTTCTTT CASSLGHGMNTEAFF
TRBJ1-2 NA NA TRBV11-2 TGTGCCAGCAGCTTAGGACAGATCTATGGCTACACCTTC CASSLGQIYGYTF
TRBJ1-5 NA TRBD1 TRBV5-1 TGCGCCAGCAGGTGGGACAGGGGAGGCAATCAGCCCCAGCATTTT CASRWDRGGNQPQHF
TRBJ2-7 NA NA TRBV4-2 TGTGCCAGCAGCCAAGATCAAACAGCCTACGAGCAGTACTTC CASSQDQTAYEQYF
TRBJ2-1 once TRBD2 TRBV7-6 TGTGCCAGCAGCTTAGTAGCGGGGCTATACAATGAGCAGTTCTTC CASSLVAGLYNEQFF
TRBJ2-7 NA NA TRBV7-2 TGTGCCAGCAGCTCCCAAGTCAGTAGCGGTAAGCCGTTCGAGCAGTACTTC CASSSQVSSGKPFEQYF
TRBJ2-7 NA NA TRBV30 TGTGCCTGGAGTCAGGGACTCACCTACGAGCAGTATTTC CAWSQGLTYEQYF
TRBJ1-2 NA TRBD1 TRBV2 TGTGCCAGCAGAGCTCACGGACAGGGGAGGGGGTATGGCTACACCTTC CASRAHGQGRGYGYTF
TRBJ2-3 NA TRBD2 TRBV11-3 TGTGCCAGCAGCTTAGATGGAGCGGGAGGAACAGATACGCAGTATTTT CASSLDGAGGTDTQYF
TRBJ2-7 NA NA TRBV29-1 TGCAGCGGGCGGGACAGCTCCTACGAGCAGTACTTC CSGRDSSYEQYF
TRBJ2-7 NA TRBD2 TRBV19 TGTGCCAGTGCGGGAGGGTCCTACGAGCAGTACTTC CASAGGSYEQYF
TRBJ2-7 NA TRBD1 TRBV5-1 TGCGCCAGCAGCCTCTTTCTGGGACAGAGCTCCTACGAGCAGTACTTC CASSLFLGQSSYEQYF
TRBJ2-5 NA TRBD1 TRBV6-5 TGTGCCAGCAGTTACACCGGGACAGTGCAAGAGACCCAGTACTTC CASSYTGTVQETQYF
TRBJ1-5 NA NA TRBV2 TGTGCCAGCAGTGGTGGGGGGGGCAATCAGCCCCAGCATTTT CASSGGGGNQPQHF
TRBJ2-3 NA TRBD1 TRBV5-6 TGTGCCAGCAGCTTAACACAGGGGGGCGATACGCAGTATTTT CASSLTQGGDTQYF
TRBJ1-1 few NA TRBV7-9 TGTGCCAGCAGCTTAGCGAGCAGGGCTGAAGCTTTCTTT CASSLASRAEAFF
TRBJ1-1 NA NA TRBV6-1 TGTGCCAGCAGTGGAGTCCCCTCGGTGGTGACCGTAATTGAAGCTTTCTTT CASSGVPSVVTVIEAFF
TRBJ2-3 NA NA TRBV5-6 TGTGCCAGTAAGGACCTCACAGATACGCAGTATTTT CASKDLTDTQYF
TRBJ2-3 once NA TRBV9 TGTGCCAGCAGCGTAGGGGCGCGTAAAAGCACAGATACGCAGTATTTT CASSVGARKSTDTQYF
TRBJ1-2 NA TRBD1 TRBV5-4 TGTGCCAGCAAGGGGGGACAGGGGAATGGCTACACCTTC CASKGGQGNGYTF
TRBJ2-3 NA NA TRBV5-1 TGCGCCAGCAGCTTGGAGCTGGACCTCACAGATACGCAGTATTTT CASSLELDLTDTQYF
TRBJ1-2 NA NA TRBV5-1 TGCGCCAGCAGGCCCGGGAGCCAGGGCTACACCTTC CASRPGSQGYTF
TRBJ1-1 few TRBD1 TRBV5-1 TGCGCCAGCAGCTTGCGGCCGGGACAGGGGGTCGGCGCTGAAGCTTTCTTT CASSLRPGQGVGAEAFF